This is a list of T cell receptor beta chains from one sample in a study of T cell responses to AZD1222 COVID-19 vaccine. Profiled with immunoSEQ multiplex PCR; TCRdb holds only in-frame clones, not every one. The sample shows 95,000 to 150,000 clones, approximately 83% of them seen only once. The source was peripheral blood, collected on day 0 of AZD1222 vaccination. All receptors come from an adult in good health. Both conserved end residues are part of each CDR3. The D gene is left open where the match is weak. The size entry is marked missing in some rows and otherwise reads once, few, many or a size class.

.	TRBV20-1	TRBJ1-1	.	CSASYDTEAFF	TGCAGTGCTAGTTACGACACTGAAGCTTTCTTT
.	TRBV19	TRBJ1-2	.	CASSVRDLSDGYTF	TGTGCCAGTAGTGTCAGGGATCTTAGCGATGGCTACACCTTC
.	TRBV6-2/TRBV6-3	TRBJ1-1	once	CASSYPRGAENTEAFF	TGTGCCAGCAGTTACCCCCGAGGGGCAGAGAACACTGAAGCTTTCTTT
.	TRBV29-1	TRBJ2-7	.	CSVGGAGPRTSEQYF	TGCAGCGTGGGAGGTGCCGGGCCCCGGACTTCCGAGCAGTACTTC
.	TRBV28	TRBJ1-2	.	CASSQERPRGYTF	TGTGCCAGCAGCCAGGAGCGCCCACGGGGCTACACCTTC
TRBD2	TRBV7-8	TRBJ2-1	.	CASRRASGIDEQFF	TGTGCCAGCAGGCGGGCTAGCGGGATTGATGAGCAGTTCTTC
TRBD1	TRBV30	TRBJ1-6	.	CAWRSIQGNGLYNSPLHF	TGTGCCTGGAGGTCCATACAGGGGAACGGGCTCTATAATTCACCCCTCCACTTT
.	TRBV19	TRBJ1-1	once	CASTHRGEHTEAFF	TGTGCCAGTACCCACCGGGGAGAGCACACTGAAGCTTTCTTT
.	TRBV6-6	TRBJ2-1	.	CASSYIEGVGWDEQFF	TGTGCCAGCAGTTACATTGAGGGGGTCGGGTGGGATGAGCAGTTCTTC
TRBD2	TRBV7-7	TRBJ2-7	.	CASSPTTAGEGEQYF	TGTGCTAGCAGTCCAACAACAGCGGGAGAGGGGGAGCAGTACTTC
TRBD1	TRBV7-2	TRBJ1-1	few	CASSLGGTGYSAFF	TGTGCCAGCAGCTTAGGTGGGACAGGGTACTCTGCTTTCTTT
TRBD1	TRBV5-1	TRBJ1-1	.	CASSPQGAGGNTEAFF	TGCGCCAGCAGCCCTCAGGGGGCAGGGGGAAACACTGAAGCTTTCTTT
.	TRBV20-1	TRBJ1-2	.	CSAREAYGYTF	TGCAGTGCTAGAGAGGCCTATGGCTACACCTTC
.	TRBV6-5	TRBJ1-2	.	CASSYIQNAPGYTF	TGTGCCAGCAGTTACATCCAGAATGCGCCTGGCTACACCTTC
.	TRBV10-3	TRBJ2-3	.	CAISTQSGTSTDTQYF	TGTGCCATCAGTACCCAGTCCGGGACCAGCACAGATACGCAGTATTTT
.	TRBV28	TRBJ1-1	.	CASSLLNREAFF	TGTGCCAGCAGTTTACTGAACAGGGAGGCTTTCTTT
TRBD1	TRBV28	TRBJ2-1	.	CASSFPGTGADEQFF	TGTGCCAGCAGTTTTCCTGGGACAGGGGCCGATGAGCAGTTCTTC
.	TRBV10-2	TRBJ2-5	.	CASRLHTTKGQETQYF	TGCGCCAGCCGGCTACATACTACCAAGGGGCAAGAGACCCAGTACTTC